This is a list of T cell receptor beta chains from one sample in a study of T cell changes during pregnancy in multiple sclerosis. Profiling relied on immunoSEQ multiplex PCR, and the TCRdb table lists in-frame clones only, not all of them. The sample holds about 93,000 clones, 92% seen once. The source material was peripheral blood, sampled after pregnancy. The source of these receptors is a female donor with multiple sclerosis, enrolled in a pregnancy study. The CDR3 runs from the conserved cysteine through the conserved F or W. The D gene is left open where the match is weak. Only some rows state a clone size, as once, few, many or a class for expanded clones.

NA	TRBV27	TRBD1	TRBJ1-4	CASRPGQGESEKLFF	TGTGCCAGCAGACCGGGACAGGGGGAGTCTGAAAAACTGTTTTTT
NA	TRBV7-2	TRBD1	TRBJ2-7	CASSPMIGTGREQYF	TGTGCCAGCAGCCCCATGATCGGGACAGGGCGCGAGCAGTACTTC
NA	TRBV9	NA	TRBJ1-2	CASSVAAREGYTF	TGTGCCAGCAGCGTAGCGGCACGGGAAGGCTACACCTTC
once	TRBV4-3	TRBD1	TRBJ1-6	CASSTHPGQGDSPLHF	TGCGCCAGCAGCACACACCCGGGACAGGGGGATTCACCCCTCCACTTT
NA	TRBV5-4	NA	TRBJ1-2	CASSLDALGDLNYGYTF	TGTGCCAGCAGCTTAGACGCCTTAGGGGATCTTAACTATGGCTACACCTTC
NA	TRBV2	NA	TRBJ1-2	CASSRDTANYGYTF	TGTGCCAGCAGTCGGGACACCGCTAACTATGGCTACACCTTC
NA	TRBV28	TRBD1	TRBJ2-1	CASSPPGTGVGNEQFF	TGTGCCAGCAGTCCCCCCGGGACAGGGGTTGGGAATGAGCAGTTCTTC
NA	TRBV7-2	NA	TRBJ1-1	CASSLSWGDTEAFF	TGTGCCAGCAGCTTATCCTGGGGGGACACTGAAGCTTTCTTT
NA	TRBV5-1	NA	TRBJ2-1	CASSSQTSSNEQFF	TGCGCCAGCAGCTCTCAGACTAGTTCTAATGAGCAGTTCTTC
NA	TRBV7-9	TRBD2	TRBJ2-7	CASSQKAGGLKTTTWEQYF	TGTGCCAGCAGTCAGAAAGCGGGAGGGCTAAAAACTACTACGTGGGAGCAGTACTTC
NA	TRBV5-1	TRBD1	TRBJ2-7	CASSRQGANEQYF	TGCGCCAGCTCAAGACAGGGGGCGAACGAGCAGTACTTC
once	TRBV23-1	TRBD1	TRBJ1-1	CASSQRTGPLNTEAFF	TGCGCCAGCAGTCAACGGACAGGACCGCTGAACACTGAAGCTTTCTTT
NA	TRBV30	NA	TRBJ2-5	CAWSVQAGNQETQYF	TGTGCCTGGAGTGTACAGGCAGGGAACCAAGAGACCCAGTACTTC
NA	TRBV5-6	NA	TRBJ2-5	CASGLDGSAETQYF	TGTGCCAGCGGCCTAGACGGGTCAGCGGAGACCCAGTACTTC
NA	TRBV5-1	TRBD1	TRBJ1-4	CASSFRGRTNEKLFF	TGCGCCAGCAGCTTCAGGGGGAGAACTAATGAAAAACTGTTTTTT